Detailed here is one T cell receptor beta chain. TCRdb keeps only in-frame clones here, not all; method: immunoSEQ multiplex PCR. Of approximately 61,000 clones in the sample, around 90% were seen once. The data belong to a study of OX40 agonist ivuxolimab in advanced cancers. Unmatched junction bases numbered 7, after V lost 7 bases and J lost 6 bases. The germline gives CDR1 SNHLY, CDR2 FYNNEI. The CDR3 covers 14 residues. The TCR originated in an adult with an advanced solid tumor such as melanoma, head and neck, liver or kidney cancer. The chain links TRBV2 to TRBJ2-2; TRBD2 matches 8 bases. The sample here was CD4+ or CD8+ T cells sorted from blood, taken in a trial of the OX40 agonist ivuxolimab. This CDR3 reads CASKGGTSAGELFF. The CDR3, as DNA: TGTGCCAGCAAAGGCGGGACTAGTGCCGGGGAGCTGTTTTTT.